The 27 T cell receptor beta chains presented below share a single source sample, sequenced in a study of cytomegalovirus exposure and HLA in healthy donors. Using immunoSEQ multiplex PCR, the repertoire was profiled, and TCRdb retains in-frame clones only, with some absent. This table holds roughly 100,000 clones, approximately 94% found once. The sample was PBMCs. The receptors come from a young woman in good health and CMV-seronegative.

The genes are TRBV10-1 and TRBJ2-1, with 8 bases identical to TRBD1. Unmatched junction bases numbered 13, after V lost 6 bases and J lost 9 bases. The CDR3 loop spans 15 amino acids. CDR1 is WNHNN and CDR2 is SYGVQD in the germline V gene (reference sequence). In DNA, the CDR3 is TGCGCCAGCAGGGATACAGGGGGTGGACAAAGTGAGCAGTTCTTC. This gives the protein CASRDTGGGQSEQFF.

The J gene is TRBJ2-7, the V gene TRBV7-2; TRBD2 might be the D (6 bases). Germline assignment: CDR1 SGHTA and CDR2 FQGNSA. The CDR3 is 13 residues long. The V gene lost 5 bases and the J gene lost 3 bases, with 11 bases spanning the gap. The CDR3 sequence: CASSPMGGYEQYF. CDR3 coding DNA: TGTGCCAGCAGCCCGATGGGAGGCTACGAGCAGTACTTC.

The chain is built from TRBV6-1 and TRBJ2-3; TRBD2 aligns across 7 bases. The V gene's germline CDR1 is MNHNS and CDR2 SASEGT. Trimming at V came to 6 bases and at J to 1 base, leaving 7 bases not matched to a gene. The CDR3 has 15 amino acids. The CDR3 is CASSPNLAGTDTQYF. CDR3 DNA: TGTGCCAGCAGCCCTAACCTAGCGGGCACAGATACGCAGTATTTT.

V usage is TRBV19 and J usage is TRBJ1-2, with TRBD1 matching over 7 bases. Germline CDR1 reads LNHDA; CDR2 reads SQIVND (reference sequence). V shed 3 bases and J 6 bases; nucleotides not matched to a gene: 10. The CDR3 is 15 residues long. This CDR3 is CASSMEPQGTHGYTF. CDR3 bases: TGTGCCAGTAGTATGGAACCACAGGGGACGCATGGCTACACCTTC.

This clone occurred once. The chain employs TRBV4-1 and TRBJ2-7; 8 bases fit TRBD2. The CDR3 has 14 amino acids. Per germline, CDR1 MGHRA and CDR2 YSYEKL. With 7 bases clipped from V and 3 bases from J, the junction kept 8 bases outside the gene matches. The CDR3 here is CASILVAGYYEQYF. CDR3 sequence (DNA): TGCGCCAGCATCCTGGTAGCGGGATACTACGAGCAGTACTTC.

The chain joins TRBV29-1 to TRBJ2-7; 12 nucleotides line up with TRBD2. Per the germline V gene, CDR1 is SQVTM and CDR2 is ANQGSEA. With V trimmed by 0 bases and J by 0 bases, 0 bases remained unmatched. The CDR3 extends over 15 amino acids. The CDR3 bases are TGCAGCGTTGAAGAACTAGCGGGAGGCTCCTACGAGCAGTACTTC. Translated: CSVEELAGGSYEQYF.

V and J are TRBV7-8 and TRBJ2-7; D gene ambiguous. This CDR3 is 14 amino acids long. V lost 5 bases to trimming and J lost 0 bases, with 11 bases between them. The germline gives CDR1 SGHVS, CDR2 FQNEAQ. In nucleotides, the CDR3 is TGTGCCAGCAGCCCTACTGAACTCTCCTACGAGCAGTACTTC. This gives the protein CASSPTELSYEQYF.

The rearrangement uses TRBV7-9 and TRBJ2-7, with 11 nucleotides matching TRBD2. The length of the CDR3 is 15 residues. Germline V gene sequence: CDR1 SEHNR, CDR2 FQNEAQ (reference sequence). With 6 bases clipped from V and 2 bases from J, the junction kept 6 bases outside the gene matches. The CDR3 reads CASSGGTSGPYEQYF. Written as DNA, the CDR3 is TGTGCCAGCAGTGGAGGGACTAGCGGCCCCTACGAGCAGTACTTC. Together with reference TRBV7-9 and TRBJ2-7, the CDR3 gives the full variable domain: DTGVSQNPRHKITKRGQNVTFRCDPISEHNRLYWYRQTLGQGPEFLTYFQNEAQLEKSRLLSDRFSAERPKGSFSTLEIQRTEQGDSAMYLCASSGGTSGPYEQYFGPGTRLTVT.

The rearrangement links TRBV10-3 to TRBJ1-1; no clear D. Germline CDR1 reads ENHRY; CDR2 reads SYGVKD. The CDR3 is 13 amino acids. The V end was cut by 10 bases, the J end by 2 bases, with 14 bases between. In nucleotides, the CDR3 is TGTGCCACCCTGGACGGAGGAAACACTGAAGCTTTCTTT. Translation: CATLDGGNTEAFF.

J is TRBJ2-1 and V is TRBV7-9, with 8 positions matching TRBD1. V lost 4 bases, J lost 10 bases, and 3 bases stayed unmatched. The CDR3 covers 12 residues. Germline V CDR1 and CDR2: SEHNR, FQNEAQ (reference sequence). CDR3 nucleotide sequence: TGTGCCAGCAGCTACGGACAGGGAGAGCAGTTCTTC. Protein: CASSYGQGEQFF. The whole variable domain, remainder taken from reference TRBV7-9 and TRBJ2-1, is DTGVSQNPRHKITKRGQNVTFRCDPISEHNRLYWYRQTLGQGPEFLTYFQNEAQLEKSRLLSDRFSAERPKGSFSTLEIQRTEQGDSAMYLCASSYGQGEQFFGPGTRLTVL.

The J gene is TRBJ1-5, the V gene TRBV7-9; no firm D call. Germline-derived CDR1 and CDR2 are SEHNR and FQNEAQ (reference sequence). The CDR3 has 19 amino acids. The V gene lost 0 bases and the J gene lost 2 bases, with 20 bases spanning the gap. The CDR3, as DNA: TGTGCCAGCAGCTTAGCGCGGTGGCCAGATGAGACCGGCAATCAGCCCCAGCATTTT. Translated, it gives CASSLARWPDETGNQPQHF.

This chain connects TRBV19 to TRBJ1-3; 8 bases align to TRBD1. The CDR3 is 16 residues long. Trimming took 6 bases from V and 0 from J; bases not matched to a gene: 7. Germline loops: CDR1 LNHDA, CDR2 SQIVND (reference sequence). CDR3 sequence: CASSRQGMVSGNTIYF. DNA for the CDR3: TGTGCCAGTAGCCGACAGGGGATGGTCTCTGGAAACACCATATATTTT.

The chain carries TRBV11-2 and TRBJ2-7; TRBD1 is a possible D gene (6 bases). The CDR3 length is 14 residues. The V gene lost 4 bases and the J gene lost 2 bases, with 12 bases spanning the gap. Germline loops: CDR1 SGHAT, CDR2 FQNNGV. The CDR3 region is CASSSVTGTYEQYF. The DNA for the CDR3 is TGTGCCAGCAGCTCTGTCACAGGGACCTACGAGCAGTACTTC.

The gene calls are TRBV5-4 and TRBJ2-5; 7 positions match TRBD2. The germline V gene encodes CDR1 SGHNT and CDR2 YYREEE (reference sequence). There are 14 residues in the CDR3. V gave up 4 bases and J gave up 5 bases; unmatched junction bases: 8. Here the CDR3 reads CASSPSGGLETQYF. For the CDR3, the DNA is TGTGCCAGCAGCCCTTCGGGGGGTTTGGAGACCCAGTACTTC. Variable domain in full (rest from reference TRBV5-4 and TRBJ2-5): ETGVTQSPTHLIKTRGQQVTLRCSSQSGHNTVSWYQQALGQGPQFIFQYYREEENGRGNFPPRFSGLQFPNYSSELNVNALELDDSALYLCASSPSGGLETQYFGPGTRLLVL.

In DNA form, the CDR3 reads TGTGCCAGCAGCGTAGAAGAGTGGGGCGGAGCATATGGCTACACCTTC. Protein sequence: CASSVEEWGGAYGYTF. This chain connects TRBV9 to TRBJ1-2, with D possibly being TRBD1 (5 bases). Trimming took off 0 bases at V and 5 bases at J, with 17 bases between the two ends. This CDR3 contains 16 residues. Germline loops: CDR1 SGDLS, CDR2 YYNGEE.

The sample holds one count of this clone. This chain uses TRBV6-6 with TRBJ1-5, with a possible D match to TRBD1 (6 bases). Germline V gives CDR1 MNHNY, CDR2 SVGAGI (reference sequence). This CDR3 has 14 residues. Trimming left V 10 bases short and J 5 bases short, with 18 bases between. Written as DNA, the CDR3 is TGTGCCACTTGGTCACAGGGTCAATATCAGCCCCAGCATTTT. It specifies CATWSQGQYQPQHF.

This chain links TRBV19 with TRBJ1-2; D is ambiguous. The V gene lost 10 bases and the J gene lost 3 bases, with 12 bases spanning the gap. The CDR3 totals 12 residues. CDR1 is LNHDA, CDR2 SQIVND, per germline (reference sequence). CDR3 region: CATLRVDYGYTF. CDR3 nucleotides: TGTGCCACTCTCCGGGTGGACTATGGCTACACCTTC.

This chain joins TRBV11-2 and TRBJ2-5; TRBD1 matches at 11 bases. The CDR3 runs to 15 residues. Germline loops: CDR1 SGHAT, CDR2 FQNNGV. With V trimmed by 5 bases and J by 2 bases, 4 bases remained unmatched. CDR3 sequence reads: CASSARDRGQETQYF. DNA for the CDR3: TGTGCCAGCAGCGCCCGGGACAGGGGGCAAGAGACCCAGTACTTC.

CDR3 nucleotide sequence: TGCGCCAGCAGCCAAGAGAGGGACAGCCCCCACACAGATACGCAGTATTTT. Protein product: CASSQERDSPHTDTQYF. The chain links TRBV4-1 to TRBJ2-3; 7 bases match TRBD1. In germline, CDR1 is MGHRA, CDR2 YSYEKL. With 0 bases clipped from V and 2 bases from J, the junction kept 8 bases outside the gene matches. The CDR3 consists of 17 residues.

This chain uses TRBV5-4 with TRBJ2-1, with 8 bases lining up with TRBD2. The V segment lost 0 bases and the J segment 9 bases; nucleotides outside the gene matches: 5. Germline V gives CDR1 SGHNT, CDR2 YYREEE (reference sequence). The CDR3 has 14 residues. CDR3 DNA: TGTGCCAGCAGCTTGGCGATAGCGGGAAGTGAGCAGTTCTTC. It translates to CASSLAIAGSEQFF. Variable domain in full (rest from reference TRBV5-4 and TRBJ2-1): ETGVTQSPTHLIKTRGQQVTLRCSSQSGHNTVSWYQQALGQGPQFIFQYYREEENGRGNFPPRFSGLQFPNYSSELNVNALELDDSALYLCASSLAIAGSEQFFGPGTRLTVL.

The chain joins TRBV6-5 to TRBJ2-3; the D gene is possibly TRBD1 (5 bases). The CDR3 runs to 14 residues. Deletions cut 5 bases from V and 6 bases from J, with 15 bases between. Germline V gene lookup returns CDR1 MNHEY and CDR2 SVGAGI. DNA for the CDR3: TGTGCCAGCAGTACCCATTCCTCAGGGGATACGCAGTATTTT. Its protein is CASSTHSSGDTQYF.

V and J are TRBV7-9 and TRBJ1-2; no reliable D call. Germline lookup yields CDR1 SEHNR and CDR2 FQNEAQ (reference sequence). V was shortened by 5 bases and J by 4 bases, with 8 bases between the two germline ends. The CDR3 spans 12 residues. CDR3 amino acids: CASSRDIYGYTF. Here the CDR3 DNA reads TGTGCCAGCAGCCGCGACATCTATGGCTACACCTTC.

V gene TRBV27 combines with J gene TRBJ2-1, with D maybe TRBD1 (7 bases). This CDR3 has 15 amino acids. The ends were cut back, 2 bases at V and 6 bases at J, with 14 bases in the middle. Germline CDR1 MNHEY, CDR2 SMNVEV (reference sequence). The CDR3 DNA follows: TGTGCCAGCAGTTTAGACGGGAGACAGGGCAATGAGCAGTTCTTC. It yields the protein CASSLDGRQGNEQFF.

This clone was found a few times. The chain is built from TRBV7-2 and TRBJ2-1; weak D call: TRBD1 (5 bases). CDR1 is SGHTA, CDR2 FQGNSA, per germline. This CDR3 is built from 13 residues. V was cut by 6 bases and J by 8 bases, with 14 bases left in between. The CDR3, as DNA: TGTGCCAGCAGTTTGGGGCCAGGAGATGAGCAGTTCTTC. This gives the protein CASSLGPGDEQFF.

This chain uses TRBV19 with TRBJ1-2; no clear D. The CDR3 covers 13 residues. Germline CDR1 LNHDA, CDR2 SQIVND (reference sequence). Trimming left V 3 bases short and J 5 bases short, with 10 bases between. The CDR3 region is CASSIPDTYGYTF. The CDR3 nucleotides read TGTGCCAGTAGTATTCCCGACACTTATGGCTACACCTTC. Drawing the rest from reference TRBV19 and TRBJ1-2, the complete variable domain is DGGITQSPKYLFRKEGQNVTLSCEQNLNHDAMYWYRQDPGQGLRLIYYSQIVNDFQKGDIAEGYSVSREKKESFPLTVTSAQKNPTAFYLCASSIPDTYGYTFGSGTRLTVV.

The rearrangement joins TRBV19 to TRBJ1-4; D might be TRBD1 (5 bases). Trimming pared 2 bases from V and 4 bases from J, leaving 8 bases between. The CDR3 is 14 residues long. The germline V gene has CDR1 LNHDA and CDR2 SQIVND (reference sequence). CDR3 loop: CASSIRQGNEKLFF. For the CDR3, the DNA is TGTGCCAGTAGTATACGGCAGGGTAATGAAAAACTGTTTTTT.

The chain combines TRBV18 with TRBJ1-1; no clear D gene. Germline CDR1 KGHSH, CDR2 LQKENI. CDR3 length equals 13 residues. Between the trimmed V and J ends, which lost 5 bases and 1 base, there was a span of 8 bases. CDR3 region: CASSDAGNTEAFF. CDR3 nucleotide sequence: TGTGCCAGCTCAGACGCAGGGAACACTGAAGCTTTCTTT.